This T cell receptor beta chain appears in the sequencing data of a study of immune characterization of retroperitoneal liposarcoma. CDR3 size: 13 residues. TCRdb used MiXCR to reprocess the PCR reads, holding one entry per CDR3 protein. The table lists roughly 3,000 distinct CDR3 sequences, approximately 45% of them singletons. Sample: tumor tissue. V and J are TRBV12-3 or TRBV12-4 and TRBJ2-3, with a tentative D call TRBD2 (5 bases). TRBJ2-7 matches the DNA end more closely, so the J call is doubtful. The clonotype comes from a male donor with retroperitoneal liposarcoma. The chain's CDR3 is CASRKPGGNEQYF. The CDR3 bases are TGTGCCAGCAGAAAGCCCGGAGGCAATGAGCAGTACTTC.